This T cell receptor beta chain was profiled in a study of lymphopenia after photon versus proton radiotherapy (dated by TCRdb to the late 2010s). At the level of the whole study: The immunological effects of photon versus proton radiation therapy were compared in patients with gastrointestinal tumors who developed high-grade lymphopenia. The cohort included around 22 patients with gastrointestinal tumors who developed lymphopenia after receiving either photon or proton therapy. The goal of the study was to characterize the differences between the two radiation modalities in how they affect the immune system.

Results and caveats for the whole study, not just this receptor: After the lymphocyte count nadir, oligoclonal expansion, especially of CD8+ Temra cells, was observed in photon-treated repertoires, and the drop in diversity was driven by this expansion. The survival association was assessed only in patients who died, and better survival with proton therapy was presented by the authors as a possibility rather than a demonstrated result. During treatment, patients who received photon therapy lost naive T cells and TCR diversity and gained effector/memory populations, whereas patients who received proton therapy remained relatively stable. Across the cohort, among patients who died, a greater drop in TCR diversity after the nadir was inversely correlated with overall survival time.

About this clone: Its target antigen remains unknown. No base qualities exist here, and no much larger clone lies one base off it.

The library was built by means of the immunoSEQ multiplex PCR assay. T cell repertoires were profiled by deep sequencing of rearranged TCR beta loci, alongside multiparametric flow cytometry. Not all clones reach the TCRdb copy of this immuneACCESS table, which keeps in-frame sequences only. Checked studies attribute under half of the gap to unresolved V genes and leave the rest unexplained. The sample yields tens of thousands of clones; around 90% were counted once. Of the sample, roughly 18% is held by the ten largest clones. The TCR sequence derives from a woman aged 40 to 50 with cholangiocarcinoma. The material was peripheral blood, obtained from a patient treated with photon-based radiotherapy.

The DNA reads TGTGCCTGGAGTGTACTGATGGGGAGCTATGGCTACACCTTC. Its protein is CAWSVLMGSYGYTF. The chain uses TRBV30 and TRBJ1-2; confidence is insufficient to name the D gene. The CDR3 contains 14 residues, cysteine and phenylalanine counted. This entry keeps only the CDR3 DNA: 42 bases, framed from base 1. V lost 0 bases and J lost 4 bases; the stretch between them is 12 bases long. CDR1 and CDR2, per the germline V gene (reference sequence), are GTSNPN and SVGIG. The reference TRBV30 and TRBJ1-2 proteins fill in what lies around the CDR3, so the full variable domain reads SQTIHQWPATLVQPVGSPLSLECTVEGTSNPNLYWYRQAAGRGLQLLFYSVGIGQISSEVPQNLSASRPQDRQFILSSKKLLLSDSGFYLCAWSVLMGSYGYTFGSGTRLTVV.